Presented here are 21 T cell receptor beta chains from one specimen sequenced in a study of T cell changes during pregnancy in multiple sclerosis. The protocol was immunoSEQ multiplex PCR, while the TCRdb copy is restricted to in-frame clones and leaves out a portion. This sample yields about 41,000 clones, of which roughly nine tenths are seen a single time; about 0.6% belongs to the top ten. The sequencing used CD4+ T cells from peripheral blood mononuclear cells, collected in the first trimester of pregnancy. These TCRs come from a female donor with multiple sclerosis, enrolled in a pregnancy study.

This chain joins TRBV7-8 and TRBJ1-5; D call uncertain. CDR1 and CDR2 from the germline V gene are SGHVS and FQNEAQ. Trimming took 3 bases from V and 3 from J, leaving 9 bases between them. CDR3 length: 14 residues. The chain's CDR3 is CASSFGGPNQPQHF. CDR3 bases: TGTGCCAGCAGCTTCGGTGGGCCCAATCAGCCCCAGCATTTT.

The V call is TRBV6-8, the J call TRBJ1-5, with TRBD1 as a possible D gene (6 bases). The CDR3 consists of 18 residues. V was cut by 5 bases and J by 3 bases, with 23 bases left in between. Germline V CDR1 and CDR2: MNHGY, SAAAGT. This chain's CDR3 is CASSPGPTGPNNNQPQHF. In DNA, the CDR3 is TGTGCCAGCAGTCCTGGCCCCACAGGGCCCAACAACAATCAGCCCCAGCATTTT.

The chain is built from TRBV21-1 and TRBJ2-1; the table's D call TRBD1 went unverified against the DNA. TRBV21-1 is a pseudogene segment. The CDR3 consists of 17 residues. CDR3 sequence (DNA): TGTGCCAGCAGCATCCGCCCCTGGACAGATCCCTACAATGAGCAGTTCTTC. Amino acids: CASSIRPWTDPYNEQFF.

This chain connects TRBV19 to TRBJ2-1, with 10 bases fitting TRBD2. This CDR3 has 16 residues. The J segment lost 3 bases and the V segment lost 3 bases, leaving 5 bases of the junction unmatched. The V gene's germline CDR1 is LNHDA and CDR2 SQIVND (reference sequence). In DNA, the CDR3 is TGTGCCAGTAGTATCCGGACTAGCGGCCTCTACAATGAGCAGTTCTTC. It specifies CASSIRTSGLYNEQFF.

The chain couples TRBV19 to TRBJ2-7; 9 bases match TRBD1. Germline values: CDR1 LNHDA, CDR2 SQIVND (reference sequence). V lost 3 bases, J lost 1 base, and 4 bases stayed unmatched. The CDR3 loop spans 15 amino acids. CDR3 residues: CASSMVGQGSYEQYF. The CDR3 bases are TGTGCCAGTAGTATGGTGGGACAGGGATCCTACGAGCAGTACTTC.

This sequence joins TRBV7-2 and TRBJ2-7; possibly TRBD2 for D (6 bases). The CDR3 has 15 amino acids. The ends were cut back, 5 bases at V and 1 base at J, with 15 bases in the middle. Per the germline V gene, CDR1 is SGHTA and CDR2 is FQGNSA. The CDR3 DNA follows: TGTGCCAGCAGCCCATCGGTAGCGGCTTCCTACGAGCAGTACTTC. Amino acid sequence: CASSPSVAASYEQYF. The entire variable domain, with the rest obtained from reference TRBV7-2 and TRBJ2-7, is as follows: GAGVSQSPSNKVTEKGKDVELRCDPISGHTALYWYRQSLGQGLEFLIYFQGNSAPDKSGLPSDRFSAERTGGSVSTLTIQRTQQEDSAVYLCASSPSVAASYEQYFGPGTRLTVT.

The chain recombines TRBV27 with TRBJ2-2, with 7 positions matching TRBD2. The CDR3 has 16 residues. Germline V gene lookup returns CDR1 MNHEY and CDR2 SMNVEV (reference sequence). J lost 0 bases, V lost 5 bases, and 6 bases had no gene match. This chain's CDR3 is CASSRRDYPNTGELFF. CDR3 bases: TGTGCCAGCAGTAGGCGGGACTACCCGAACACCGGGGAGCTGTTTTTT.

This chain links TRBV6-5 with TRBJ2-5; TRBD2 matches at 7 bases. The CDR3 contains 15 residues. Germline V gene sequence: CDR1 MNHEY, CDR2 SVGAGI. J lost 4 bases, V lost 0 bases, and 5 bases had no gene match. The CDR3 spells CASSYSAGAGETQYF. CDR3 coding DNA: TGTGCCAGCAGTTACTCGGCGGGAGCGGGAGAGACCCAGTACTTC.

This chain links TRBV28 with TRBJ2-2; 7 nucleotides line up with TRBD1. The CDR3 length is 13 residues. The V and J ends lost 6 bases and 4 bases, in that order; junction bases with no gene match: 2. The germline V gene has CDR1 MDHEN and CDR2 SYDVKM. The CDR3 DNA reads TGTGCCAGCAGCTCAGGGGGCACCGGGGAGCTGTTTTTT. Its translation is CASSSGGTGELFF. The whole variable domain, remainder taken from reference TRBV28 and TRBJ2-2, is DVKVTQSSRYLVKRTGEKVFLECVQDMDHENMFWYRQDPGLGLRLIYFSYDVKMKEKGDIPEGYSVSREKKERFSLILESASTNQTSMYLCASSSGGTGELFFGEGSRLTVL.

The chain combines TRBV18 with TRBJ1-2, with a weak D call TRBD1 (5 bases). CDR1 and CDR2 from the germline V gene are KGHSH and LQKENI. V lost 3 bases and J lost 6, with 11 bases in between. There are 13 residues in the CDR3. CDR3: CASSPSQGNGYTF. In DNA, the CDR3 is TGTGCCAGCTCACCGTCGCAGGGAAATGGCTACACCTTC.

The chain carries TRBV5-5 and TRBJ2-5, with 10 bases identical to TRBD2. The junction had 19 bases not matched to a gene; V was cut back by 1 base and J by 4 bases. CDR3 length: 20 residues. Germline CDR1 SGHKS, CDR2 YYEKEE (reference sequence). DNA for the CDR3: TGTGCCAGCAGCTTGAGTAGGGCAGGGTGGGTACTAGCGGGACGAGAGACCCAGTACTTC. Amino acid sequence: CASSLSRAGWVLAGRETQYF.

The chain links TRBV7-2 to TRBJ1-4; D might be TRBD1 (5 bases). Germline CDR1 reads SGHTA; CDR2 reads FQGNSA. This CDR3 contains 15 residues. V dropped 2 bases and J dropped 7 bases, with 14 bases sitting between them. CDR3 sequence: CASSLSQGGSEKLFF. In nucleotides, the CDR3 is TGTGCCAGCAGCTTATCGCAGGGAGGGAGTGAAAAACTGTTTTTT.

CDR3 loop: CSARPGGETQYF. DNA of the CDR3: TGCAGCGCCCGGCCCGGGGGAGAGACCCAGTACTTC. The genes are TRBV29-1 and TRBJ2-5; possibly TRBD2 for D (6 bases). Trimming removed 7 bases from V and 4 bases from J, with 13 bases in between. This CDR3 has 12 residues. The germline CDR1 and CDR2 sequences are SQVTM and ANQGSEA.

J is TRBJ2-2 and V is TRBV2; 7 bases are shared with TRBD2. Germline assignment: CDR1 SNHLY and CDR2 FYNNEI. The CDR3 length is 14 residues. Trimming cost V 0 bases and J 7 bases; bases outside gene matches: 2. The CDR3: CASSEARGVGELFF. For the CDR3, the DNA is TGTGCCAGCAGTGAAGCCCGGGGGGTCGGGGAGCTGTTTTTT.

The chain is built from TRBV5-6 and TRBJ1-3, with 7 bases identical to TRBD1. Germline lookup yields CDR1 SGHDT and CDR2 YYEEEE. V dropped 5 bases and J dropped 4; count of bases not matched to a gene: 6. The CDR3 runs to 14 residues. The CDR3 DNA follows: TGTGCCAGCAGTACGACAGGGACCGGAAACACCATATATTTT. This sequence encodes CASSTTGTGNTIYF.

The V gene is TRBV28, the J gene TRBJ1-1; TRBD1 aligns across 7 bases. Germline V gene lookup returns CDR1 MDHEN and CDR2 SYDVKM. There are 13 residues in the CDR3. V gave up 10 bases and J gave up 0 bases; unmatched junction bases: 5. CDR3 coding DNA: TGTGCCACCGGGGACAGATTGAACACTGAAGCTTTCTTT. This translates into CATGDRLNTEAFF.

The chain is built from TRBV27 and TRBJ2-7; tentatively, D is TRBD1 (5 bases). CDR1 and CDR2 (germline): MNHEY, SMNVEV (reference sequence). The CDR3 contains 14 residues. Trimming removed 5 bases from V and 1 base from J, with 12 bases in between. CDR3 loop: CASSRTRTSYEQYF. The CDR3 DNA reads TGTGCCAGCAGTAGGACAAGGACGTCCTACGAGCAGTACTTC.

This sequence joins TRBV4-2 and TRBJ2-1; D unresolved. Germline lookup yields CDR1 LGHNA and CDR2 YNFKEQ. Deletions cut 0 bases from V and 12 bases from J, with 9 bases between. This CDR3 comprises 12 residues. This chain's CDR3 is CASSQDLSGQFF. The CDR3 bases are TGTGCCAGCAGCCAAGATTTGTCAGGGCAGTTCTTC.

The count of this clone is one. This rearrangement joins TRBV2 to TRBJ2-1, with 9 bases matching TRBD2. CDR1 is SNHLY and CDR2 is FYNNEI in the germline V gene. The length of the CDR3 is 13 residues. Losses at the gene ends were 4 bases for V and 6 bases for J; bases not matched to a gene: 1. The DNA for the CDR3 is TGTGCCAGCAGTGTGACTAGCGGCAATGAGCAGTTCTTC. It is translated as CASSVTSGNEQFF. Full variable domain (outside the CDR3, taken from reference TRBV2 and TRBJ2-1): EPEVTQTPSHQVTQMGQEVILRCVPISNHLYFYWYRQILGQKVEFLVSFYNNEISEKSEIFDDQFSVERPDGSNFTLKIRSTKLEDSAMYFCASSVTSGNEQFFGPGTRLTVL.

V is TRBV5-1 and J is TRBJ2-5; 10 positions match TRBD2. CDR1 SGHRS and CDR2 YFSETQ come from the germline V gene. V dropped 1 base and J dropped 3; count of bases not matched to a gene: 3. The CDR3 consists of 15 residues. The CDR3 DNA sequence: TGCGCCAGCAGCTTGTCCAGCGGGAGGGAAGAGACCCAGTACTTC. It yields the protein CASSLSSGREETQYF.

The V gene is TRBV29-1, the J gene TRBJ1-1; 8 nucleotides match TRBD1. The V gene's germline CDR1 is SQVTM and CDR2 ANQGSEA. The junction had 11 bases not matched to a gene; V was cut back by 3 bases and J by 5 bases. The CDR3 consists of 15 residues. The CDR3 nucleotides are TGCAGCGTTGATGGGCAGGGGGCGCGGGGGACTGAAGCTTTCTTT. Translating it yields CSVDGQGARGTEAFF.